This passage covers 21 T cell receptor beta chains from one sample sequenced in a study of shared clonotypes between healthy human individuals. Produced via immunoSEQ multiplex PCR; TCRdb's table is partial and in-frame only. The table has hundreds of thousands of clones, around 78% seen once. The specimen was memory CD4+ T cells sorted from blood. The subset here: CD45RA-negative fraction. The receptors were gathered from a woman in her twenties or thirties in good health.

The chain combines TRBV6-1 with TRBJ2-7; 10 bases line up with TRBD2. In germline, CDR1 is MNHNS, CDR2 SASEGT. The junction had 8 bases not matched to a gene; V was cut back by 3 bases and J by 9 bases. This CDR3 comprises 14 residues. The CDR3, as DNA: TGTGCCAGCAGTGAGTCTAGCGGGAGTGACGGGCAGTACTTC. Its translation: CASSESSGSDGQYF.

The rearrangement links TRBV11-2 to TRBJ2-5; 9 bases align to TRBD2. J gave up 3 bases and V 4 bases, and 6 bases lay outside the gene matches. The germline V gene encodes CDR1 SGHAT and CDR2 FQNNGV. CDR3 length equals 15 residues. DNA of the CDR3: TGTGCCAGCAGCTCCCAACTAGCGGGCGAAGAGACCCAGTACTTC. This codes for CASSSQLAGEETQYF.

This clone was detected only once. V usage is TRBV5-1 and J usage is TRBJ2-3; 7 bases match TRBD1. The germline V gene encodes CDR1 SGHRS and CDR2 YFSETQ. V lost 5 bases, J lost 0 bases, and 12 bases stayed unmatched. The CDR3 consists of 17 residues. The CDR3 sequence is CASRYGTAQLSTDTQYF. The CDR3 DNA follows: TGCGCCAGCAGATATGGGACAGCTCAATTAAGCACAGATACGCAGTATTTT.

This chain uses TRBV18 with TRBJ2-7; 8 nucleotides line up with TRBD1. This CDR3 region has 15 residues. Germline V CDR1 and CDR2: KGHSH, LQKENI. The ends lost 3 bases at V and 2 bases at J; junction bases unmatched: 6. DNA of the CDR3: TGTGCCAGCTCACCCCTAGGACAGGGTACCTACGAGCAGTACTTC. Translation gives CASSPLGQGTYEQYF.

The CDR3 is CASSLTRGHTGELFF. CDR3 nucleotide sequence: TGTGCCAGCAGCTTAACCAGGGGGCACACCGGGGAGCTGTTTTTT. The V call is TRBV11-2, the J call TRBJ2-2; 8 positions agree with TRBD1. After removal of 2 bases from V and 3 bases from J, the junction contained 2 bases not matched to a gene. This CDR3 has 15 amino acids. CDR1 is SGHAT and CDR2 is FQNNGV in the germline V gene.

This clone has just one count. CDR3 region: CASSFGTGGEKLFF. Here the CDR3 DNA reads TGCGCCAGCAGCTTTGGGACAGGTGGGGAAAAACTGTTTTTT. This chain links TRBV5-1 with TRBJ1-4; TRBD1 matches 8 bases. Germline CDR1 and CDR2: SGHRS and YFSETQ. The CDR3 is made up of 14 amino acids. J gave up 8 bases and V 2 bases, and 5 bases lay outside the gene matches.

The V gene is TRBV7-6, the J gene TRBJ2-7; 8 bases align to TRBD1. V shed 5 bases and J 1 base; nucleotides not matched to a gene: 7. Germline CDR1 SGHVS, CDR2 FNYEAQ. The CDR3 sequence is 15 residues long. CDR3 in DNA: TGTGCCAGCAGCCAGGACAGGGCAACGTCCTACGAGCAGTACTTC. It codes for CASSQDRATSYEQYF.

The genes are TRBV7-9 and TRBJ2-7; TRBD1 is a possible D gene (5 bases). The V gene's germline CDR1 is SEHNR and CDR2 FQNEAQ (reference sequence). This CDR3 region has 13 residues. Trimming took 2 bases from V and 2 from J, leaving 7 bases between them. CDR3 coding DNA: TGTGCCAGCAGCTTAAAGGGGACCTACGAGCAGTACTTC. Protein product: CASSLKGTYEQYF.

This chain's CDR3 is CASSRGDNNEQFF. DNA for the CDR3: TGCGCCAGCAGTCGGGGGGACAACAATGAGCAGTTCTTC. The chain employs TRBV5-1 and TRBJ2-1; a possible D gene is TRBD2 (7 bases). The CDR3 is 13 residues long. The germline V gene encodes CDR1 SGHRS and CDR2 YFSETQ. V gave up 5 bases and J gave up 5 bases, with 11 bases separating them. The entire variable domain, with the rest obtained from reference TRBV5-1 and TRBJ2-1, is as follows: KAGVTQTPRYLIKTRGQQVTLSCSPISGHRSVSWYQQTPGQGLQFLFEYFSETQRNKGNFPGRFSGRQFSNSRSEMNVSTLELGDSALYLCASSRGDNNEQFFGPGTRLTVL.

The chain uses TRBV5-1 and TRBJ1-1; 10 nucleotides align to TRBD1. Trimming took 0 bases from V and 5 from J; bases not matched to a gene: 4. The V gene's germline CDR1 is SGHRS and CDR2 YFSETQ. CDR3 size: 15 residues. The CDR3, as DNA: TGCGCCAGCAGCTTGGGGGACAGGGGTTTGACTGAAGCTTTCTTT. It specifies CASSLGDRGLTEAFF.

The chain recombines TRBV27 with TRBJ2-1; 11 positions match TRBD2. CDR3 length equals 18 residues. V was pared by 2 bases and J by 2 bases, with 8 bases of the junction left unmatched. Germline lookup yields CDR1 MNHEY and CDR2 SMNVEV (reference sequence). DNA for the CDR3: TGTGCCAGCAGTTTAGGGCTAGCGGGAGGTCGGGCCTACAATGAGCAGTTCTTC. This codes for CASSLGLAGGRAYNEQFF.

This clone was observed a few times. The chain carries TRBV11-2 and TRBJ2-5; 7 bases are shared with TRBD2. J was trimmed by 1 base and V by 2 bases; bases with no gene match: 4. The CDR3 has 15 amino acids. Germline assignment: CDR1 SGHAT and CDR2 FQNNGV. The DNA of the CDR3 is TGTGCCAGCAGCTTAATGTCTAGCGGCCAAGAGACCCAGTACTTC. Its translation is CASSLMSSGQETQYF. The variable domain in full, completed from reference TRBV11-2 and TRBJ2-5, reads EAGVAQSPRYKIIEKRQSVAFWCNPISGHATLYWYQQILGQGPKLLIQFQNNGVVDDSQLPKDRFSAERLKGVDSTLKIQPAKLEDSAVYLCASSLMSSGQETQYFGPGTRLLVL.

This sequence joins TRBV5-1 and TRBJ1-1, with a tentative D call TRBD1 (6 bases). This CDR3 is 14 amino acids long. Per germline, CDR1 SGHRS and CDR2 YFSETQ. V was cut by 6 bases and J by 5 bases, with 17 bases left in between. The CDR3 bases are TGCGCCAGCACCCCCAGGGGATCGGGTACTGAAGCTTTCTTT. This codes for CASTPRGSGTEAFF.

The V gene is TRBV29-1, the J gene TRBJ2-5; 11 bases map to TRBD2. The DNA matches TRBJ2-7 better at its end, which makes the J call doubtful. This CDR3 is 15 amino acids long. Germline CDR1 is SQVTM and CDR2 is ANQGSEA. The CDR3 protein is CSVVPASGRLNEQYF. The CDR3 DNA reads TGCAGCGTTGTTCCGGCTAGCGGGAGGCTCAACGAGCAGTACTTC.

This chain uses TRBV4-1 with TRBJ2-5, with no clear D. CDR1 is MGHRA and CDR2 is YSYEKL in the germline V gene. There are 15 residues in the CDR3. Trimming removed 2 bases at V and 3 bases at J, with 13 bases between. The CDR3 region is CASSQSPAAEETQYF. Written as DNA, the CDR3 is TGCGCCAGCAGCCAAAGCCCCGCGGCAGAAGAGACCCAGTACTTC.

This CDR3 reads CASSGTGLSEQFF. In DNA form, the CDR3 reads TGTGCCAGTAGTGGGACCGGCCTCAGTGAGCAGTTCTTC. This chain connects TRBV19 to TRBJ2-1; TRBD1 or TRBD2 may be the D gene (5 bases each). Germline-derived CDR1 and CDR2 are LNHDA and SQIVND (reference sequence). The CDR3 consists of 13 residues. V gave up 5 bases and J gave up 9 bases, with 14 bases separating them.

This clone has a handful of counts. This rearrangement joins TRBV6-1 to TRBJ2-3, with D possibly being TRBD1 (6 bases). This CDR3 region has 14 residues. Trimming left V 2 bases short and J 6 bases short, with 12 bases between. In germline, CDR1 is MNHNS, CDR2 SASEGT. CDR3 sequence: CASSERQGTDTQYF. CDR3 bases: TGTGCCAGCAGTGAACGGCAGGGGACGGATACGCAGTATTTT.

This clone was observed a handful of times. V and J are TRBV19 and TRBJ1-5; 9 nucleotides agree with TRBD1. The CDR3 is 16 amino acids. CDR1 is LNHDA, CDR2 SQIVND, per germline (reference sequence). The V gene end was trimmed by 3 bases and the J gene end by 6 bases; junction bases not matched to a gene: 9. CDR3 sequence reads: CASSMGPGQGAQPQHF. The CDR3 bases are TGTGCCAGTAGTATGGGCCCGGGACAGGGAGCTCAGCCCCAGCATTTT.

A word on this clone: The identical CDR3 is also encoded by other nucleotide sequences in the sample. This chain joins TRBV7-2 and TRBJ2-1; D perhaps matches TRBD2 (6 bases). The CDR3 consists of 13 residues. V was clipped by 5 bases and J by 6 bases, with 11 bases between them. Germline lookup yields CDR1 SGHTA and CDR2 FQGNSA. The CDR3 spells CASSPGLLNEQFF. The CDR3 DNA reads TGTGCCAGCAGCCCGGGACTCCTCAATGAGCAGTTCTTC.

This clone was detected ten times or more. The V call is TRBV7-3, the J call TRBJ1-2, with D possibly TRBD1 on 5 matching bases. V lost 1 base and J 8 bases, leaving 17 bases between the germline ends. CDR1 and CDR2 from the germline V gene are SGHTA and FQGTGA. The CDR3 extends over 15 amino acids. CDR3 DNA: TGTGCCAGCAGCTTAAACCCGGGCGGGACTGCCGGCTACACCTTC. Amino acid sequence: CASSLNPGGTAGYTF.

V and J are TRBV28 and TRBJ1-2; D not resolved. Germline CDR1 MDHEN, CDR2 SYDVKM. This CDR3 has 14 residues. V was shortened by 3 bases and J by 6 bases, with 14 bases between the two germline ends. CDR3: CASSFGDNIDGYTF. The CDR3 DNA sequence: TGTGCCAGCAGTTTCGGGGATAACATCGATGGCTACACCTTC.